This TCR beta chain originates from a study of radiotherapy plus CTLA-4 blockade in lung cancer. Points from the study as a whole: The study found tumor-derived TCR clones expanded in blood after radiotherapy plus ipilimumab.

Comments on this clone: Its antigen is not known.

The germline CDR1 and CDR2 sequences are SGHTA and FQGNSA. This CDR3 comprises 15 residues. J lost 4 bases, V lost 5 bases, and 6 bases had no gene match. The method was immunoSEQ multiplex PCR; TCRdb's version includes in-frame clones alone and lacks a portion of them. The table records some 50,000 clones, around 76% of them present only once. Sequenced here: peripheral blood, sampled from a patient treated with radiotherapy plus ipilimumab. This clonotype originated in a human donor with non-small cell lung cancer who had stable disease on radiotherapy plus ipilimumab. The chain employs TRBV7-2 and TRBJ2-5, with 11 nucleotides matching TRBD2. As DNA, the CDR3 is TGTGCCAGCAGCCATAGCGGGGGGGCTGGAGAGACCCAGTACTTC. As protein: CASSHSGGAGETQYF.